The entry below gives a single T cell receptor beta chain sequence along with its context. These data belong to a study of blood T cell repertoires in COVID-19. Here immunoSEQ multiplex PCR was the method, and the copy in TCRdb shows in-frame clones only, minus some. The table records nearly 400,000 clones, about 90% of them present only once. Participants came from some 23 US areas, aged about 18 to 100 years. Which cohort a participant joined came from the clinical history participants gave. The receptor comes from a woman between 25 and 40 years old who had recovered from COVID-19. The sample taken for sequencing was PBMCs or T cells enriched from blood (not recorded which).

The CDR3 sequence is CASSDGLAGYEQYF. The CDR3 DNA reads TGTGCCAGCAGTGATGGACTAGCGGGATACGAGCAGTACTTC. The chain combines TRBV2 with TRBJ2-7; 12 bases are shared with TRBD2. V lost 3 bases and J lost 4; bases outside the gene matches: 1. Looked up from germline, CDR1 is SNHLY and CDR2 is FYNNEI. This CDR3 spans 14 amino acids.